The 21 T cell receptor beta chains below come from one sample, sequenced in a study of CD8 T cells in Susac syndrome. Random hexamers were used to reverse transcribe roughly 0.5 to 1 ug of RNA. TCRdb re-derived calls from the immunoSEQ multiplex PCR reads in MiXCR, one entry per CDR3 protein. The sample consists of fewer than 200,000 distinct CDR3 sequences, 75% to 95% of them appearing once. The material sequenced was CD4+ T cells from PBMCs. The receptors were sampled from a human donor with Susac syndrome.

In its sample, this clonotype was seen a few times. This chain links TRBV18 with TRBJ2-2; D possibly corresponds to TRBD1 (6 bases). This CDR3 has 16 residues. Trimming removed 2 bases from V and 0 bases from J, with 10 bases in between. CDR1 is KGHSH and CDR2 is LQKENI in the germline V gene. The CDR3 nucleotides are TGTGCCAGCTCACCATATTCAGGGGCGAACACCGGGGAGCTGTTTTTT. This sequence encodes CASSPYSGANTGELFF.

The rearrangement links TRBV5-4 to TRBJ2-5, with TRBD2 identical over 7 bases. Per germline, CDR1 SGHNT and CDR2 YYREEE (reference sequence). The CDR3 consists of 14 residues. V lost 2 bases to trimming and J lost 5 bases; unmatched junction nucleotides: 6. The CDR3 spells CASSFSAGLETQYF. The CDR3 DNA is TGTGCCAGCAGCTTTTCAGCGGGGTTGGAGACCCAGTACTTC.

CDR3 sequence: CASSKPRYSGNTIYF. CDR3 nucleotides: TGTGCCAGCAGCAAACCTCGTTACTCTGGAAACACCATATATTTT. The genes are TRBV21-1 and TRBJ1-3. TRBV21-1 is a listed pseudogene. The CDR3 totals 15 residues.

The chain carries TRBV5-8 and TRBJ1-6; 7 bases map to TRBD1. The V segment lost 2 bases and the J segment 6 bases; nucleotides outside the gene matches: 5. CDR1 is SGHTS, CDR2 YDEGEE, per germline. CDR3 length: 15 amino acids. The CDR3 region is CASSLEGARNSPLHF. The CDR3 DNA follows: TGTGCCAGCAGCTTAGAGGGGGCACGTAATTCACCCCTCCACTTT.

The chain employs TRBV10-1 and TRBJ2-7, with 7 bases that match TRBD1. The J segment lost 0 bases and the V segment lost 4 bases, leaving 9 bases of the junction unmatched. This CDR3 region has 16 residues. Germline lookup yields CDR1 WNHNN and CDR2 SYGVQD (reference sequence). DNA of the CDR3: TGCGCCAGCAGTGCCCTCCGGGACAGCTTCTCCTACGAGCAGTACTTC. This gives the protein CASSALRDSFSYEQYF.

This clonotype is a singleton in its sample. The V gene is TRBV30, the J gene TRBJ1-2, with a weak D call TRBD1 (6 bases). The CDR3 is 11 amino acids. Trimming left V 0 bases short and J 8 bases short, with 7 bases between. The germline CDR1 and CDR2 sequences are GTSNPN and SVGIG (reference sequence). CDR3 region: CAWSVRGGYTF. The CDR3, as DNA: TGTGCCTGGAGTGTTAGGGGGGGCTACACCTTC. Filled out from reference TRBV30 and TRBJ1-2, the complete variable domain reads SQTIHQWPATLVQPVGSPLSLECTVEGTSNPNLYWYRQAAGRGLQLLFYSVGIGQISSEVPQNLSASRPQDRQFILSSKKLLLSDSGFYLCAWSVRGGYTFGSGTRLTVV.

This chain uses TRBV10-3 with TRBJ1-4; 9 bases are shared with TRBD1. The CDR3 has 15 amino acids. Germline V CDR1 and CDR2: ENHRY, SYGVKD. With V trimmed by 2 bases and J by 6 bases, 4 bases remained unmatched. The CDR3 region has the DNA TGTGCCATCAGTGAGAGACGGACAGGGGATGAAAAACTGTTTTTT. This sequence encodes CAISERRTGDEKLFF.

The rearrangement joins TRBV2 to TRBJ2-3, with D perhaps matching TRBD1 (5 bases). The CDR3 extends over 14 amino acids. Trimming cost V 7 bases and J 0 bases, with 11 bases left between them. Germline values: CDR1 SNHLY, CDR2 FYNNEI. CDR3 loop: CASNRQTSTDTQYF. CDR3 nucleotide sequence: TGTGCCAGCAATAGACAGACTAGCACAGATACGCAGTATTTT.

The chain couples TRBV7-6 to TRBJ2-7; D remains ambiguous. CDR1 and CDR2 from the germline V gene are SGHVS and FNYEAQ. V was shortened by 0 bases and J by 2 bases, with 11 bases between the two germline ends. The CDR3 extends over 15 amino acids. CDR3 nucleotides: TGTGCCAGCAGCTTAGCGCGAGCACGTCCCTACGAGCAGTACTTC. Translation: CASSLARARPYEQYF.

This chain uses TRBV20-1 with TRBJ2-5, with TRBD2 matching over 11 bases. V was clipped by 6 bases and J by 3 bases; unmatched bases: 3. The CDR3 is made up of 13 amino acids. Germline CDR1 and CDR2: DFQATT and SNEGSKA (reference sequence). This chain's CDR3 is CSAPTSGEETQYF. The DNA of the CDR3 is TGCAGTGCGCCGACTAGCGGGGAAGAGACCCAGTACTTC.

The V call is TRBV24-1, the J call TRBJ1-5; 8 nucleotides line up with TRBD1. The V gene end was trimmed by 2 bases and the J gene end by 5 bases; junction bases not matched to a gene: 7. CDR3 size: 16 residues. CDR1 and CDR2 (germline): KGHDR, SFDVKD. CDR3 coding DNA: TGTGCCACCAGTGATTCAAGGACAGGGCCGGATCAGCCCCAGCATTTT. Translation gives CATSDSRTGPDQPQHF.

J is TRBJ1-5 and V is TRBV7-2, with TRBD1 matching 8 bases. This CDR3 is built from 13 residues. Germline trimming cut 6 bases from V and 8 bases from J; bases unmatched to any gene: 6. Germline assignment: CDR1 SGHTA and CDR2 FQGNSA. In DNA, the CDR3 is TGTGCCAGCAGTCCCACAGGGGGGGAGCCCCAGCATTTT. Protein product: CASSPTGGEPQHF.

The V gene is TRBV20-1, the J gene TRBJ2-5; 8 bases match TRBD1. Per the germline V gene, CDR1 is DFQATT and CDR2 is SNEGSKA (reference sequence). Trimming took 3 bases from V and 4 from J; bases not matched to a gene: 4. This CDR3 has 13 residues. The CDR3 bases are TGCAGTGCTAGTAGGACAGGGACAGAGACCCAGTACTTC. This translates into CSASRTGTETQYF.

The chain couples TRBV19 to TRBJ2-1; the match to TRBD1 covers 10 bases. V trimming: 9 bases; J trimming: 7 bases; junction bases outside the gene matches: 9. CDR1 is LNHDA, CDR2 SQIVND, per germline (reference sequence). The CDR3 contains 14 residues. In DNA, the CDR3 is TGTGCCAGCGACAGACAGGGGGCGAGGAATGAGCAGTTCTTC. Translating it yields CASDRQGARNEQFF.

CDR3 residues: CASSAKQGSSTEAFF. The DNA for the CDR3 is TGTGCCAGCAGCGCCAAACAGGGCAGTAGCACTGAAGCTTTCTTT. The chain combines TRBV9 with TRBJ1-1, with D tentatively TRBD1 (6 bases). The V gene's germline CDR1 is SGDLS and CDR2 YYNGEE. This CDR3 is built from 15 residues. V lost 3 bases to trimming and J lost 4 bases, with 16 bases between them. Filled out from reference TRBV9 and TRBJ1-1, the complete variable domain reads DSGVTQTPKHLITATGQRVTLRCSPRSGDLSVYWYQQSLDQGLQFLIQYYNGEERAKGNILERFSAQQFPDLHSELNLSSLELGDSALYFCASSAKQGSSTEAFFGQGTRLTVV.

The table lists this clonotype with a count of one. V gene TRBV2 combines with J gene TRBJ2-2, with 7 bases matching TRBD1. The junction had 4 bases not matched to a gene; V was cut back by 6 bases and J by 0 bases. The CDR3 extends over 15 amino acids. CDR1 SNHLY and CDR2 FYNNEI come from the germline V gene. CDR3 nucleotides: TGTGCCAGCAGAACCGACAGGGCGAACACCGGGGAGCTGTTTTTT. Translating gives CASRTDRANTGELFF.

This rearrangement joins TRBV5-6 to TRBJ1-2; perhaps TRBD1 as D (5 bases). Trimming removed 3 bases from V and 8 bases from J, with 11 bases in between. This CDR3 comprises 12 residues. Germline lookup yields CDR1 SGHDT and CDR2 YYEEEE. This chain's CDR3 is CASSWEGQGYTF. CDR3 nucleotides: TGTGCCAGCAGCTGGGAGGGGCAGGGCTACACCTTC.

The chain is built from TRBV3-1 and TRBJ2-1; the D is unclear. The CDR3 is 12 amino acids. Germline V gene lookup returns CDR1 LGHDT and CDR2 YNNKEL (reference sequence). The V gene lost 2 bases and the J gene lost 7 bases, with 6 bases spanning the gap. This chain's CDR3 is CASSQSGNEQFF. The CDR3 DNA sequence: TGTGCCAGCAGCCAAAGTGGGAATGAGCAGTTCTTC.

The chain carries TRBV9 and TRBJ1-1, with D possibly matching TRBD1 (5 bases). The V gene lost 4 bases and the J gene lost 1 base, with 14 bases spanning the gap. This CDR3 has 15 amino acids. CDR1 and CDR2 from the germline V gene are SGDLS and YYNGEE. DNA for the CDR3: TGTGCCAGCAGCCTATTCGACGGACAGAACACTGAAGCTTTCTTT. Protein product: CASSLFDGQNTEAFF.

This chain's CDR3 is CATSDGLAGSVYEQFF. The CDR3 nucleotides read TGTGCCACCAGTGATGGACTAGCGGGATCGGTATATGAGCAGTTCTTC. The V and J genes are TRBV24-1 and TRBJ2-1, with 12 bases aligning to TRBD2. Trimming removed 3 bases from V and 8 bases from J; junction bases left unmatched: 7. CDR3 size: 16 residues. Germline CDR1 and CDR2: KGHDR and SFDVKD.

The chain employs TRBV7-3 and TRBJ2-1; 7 positions agree with TRBD2. The germline gives CDR1 SGHTA, CDR2 FQGTGA. The CDR3 runs 16 residues. The ends lost 1 base at V and 5 bases at J; junction bases unmatched: 8. The CDR3 spells CASSLRGGTHHNEQFF. DNA for the CDR3: TGTGCCAGCAGCTTAAGGGGGGGGACTCACCACAATGAGCAGTTCTTC.